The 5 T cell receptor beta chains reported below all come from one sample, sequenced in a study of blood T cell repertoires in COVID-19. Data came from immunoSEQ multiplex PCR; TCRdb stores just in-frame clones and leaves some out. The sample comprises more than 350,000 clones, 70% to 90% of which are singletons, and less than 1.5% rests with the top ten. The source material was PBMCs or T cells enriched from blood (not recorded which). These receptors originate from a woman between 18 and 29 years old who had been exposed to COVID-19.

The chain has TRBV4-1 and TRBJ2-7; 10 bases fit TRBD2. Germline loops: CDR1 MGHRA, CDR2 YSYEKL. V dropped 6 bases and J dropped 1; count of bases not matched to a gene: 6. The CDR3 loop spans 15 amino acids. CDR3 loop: CASSPLLAGSYEQYF. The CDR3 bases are TGCGCCAGCAGTCCACTACTAGCGGGATCCTACGAGCAGTACTTC.

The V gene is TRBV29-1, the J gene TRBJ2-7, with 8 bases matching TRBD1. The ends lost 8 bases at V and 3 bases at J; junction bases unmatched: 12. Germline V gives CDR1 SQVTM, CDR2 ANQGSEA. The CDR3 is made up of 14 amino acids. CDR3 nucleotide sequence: TGCAGCTCCGGACAGGGCCTTGGCAACTACGAGCAGTACTTC. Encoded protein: CSSGQGLGNYEQYF.

In nucleotides, the CDR3 is TGTGCCAGCAGAGACAGCCATGAGCAGTTCTTC. Protein sequence: CASRDSHEQFF. The chain combines TRBV27 with TRBJ2-1; a possible D gene is TRBD1 (5 bases). V lost 6 bases and J lost 8, with 8 bases in between. The CDR3 has 11 amino acids. Germline CDR1 reads MNHEY; CDR2 reads SMNVEV (reference sequence).

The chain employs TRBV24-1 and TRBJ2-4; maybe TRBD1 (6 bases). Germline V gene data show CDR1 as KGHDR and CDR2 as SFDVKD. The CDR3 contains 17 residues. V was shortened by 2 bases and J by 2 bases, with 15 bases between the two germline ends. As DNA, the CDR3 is TGTGCCACCAGTGATTCTGGGGACAAAAAATCCAAAAACATTCAGTACTTC. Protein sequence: CATSDSGDKKSKNIQYF.

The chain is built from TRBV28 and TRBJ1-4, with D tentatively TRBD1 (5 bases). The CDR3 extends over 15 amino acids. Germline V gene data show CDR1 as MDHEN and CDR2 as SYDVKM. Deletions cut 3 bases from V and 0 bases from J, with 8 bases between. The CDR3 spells CASSLVTATNEKLFF. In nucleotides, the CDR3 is TGTGCCAGCAGTTTGGTGACAGCAACTAATGAAAAACTGTTTTTT.